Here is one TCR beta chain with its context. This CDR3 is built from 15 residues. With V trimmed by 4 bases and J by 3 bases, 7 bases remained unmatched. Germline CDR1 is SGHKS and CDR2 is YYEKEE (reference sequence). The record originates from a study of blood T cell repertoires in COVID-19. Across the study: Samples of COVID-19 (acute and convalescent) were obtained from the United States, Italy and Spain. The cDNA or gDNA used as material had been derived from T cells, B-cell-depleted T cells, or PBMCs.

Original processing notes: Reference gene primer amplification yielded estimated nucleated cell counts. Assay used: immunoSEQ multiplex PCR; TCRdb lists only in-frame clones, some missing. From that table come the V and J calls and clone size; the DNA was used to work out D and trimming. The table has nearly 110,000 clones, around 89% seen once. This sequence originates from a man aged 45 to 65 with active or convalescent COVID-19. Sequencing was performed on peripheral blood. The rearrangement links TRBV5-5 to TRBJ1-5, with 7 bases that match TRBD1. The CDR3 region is CASSIAGTANQPQHF. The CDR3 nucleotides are TGTGCCAGCAGCATTGCCGGGACAGCCAATCAGCCCCAGCATTTT.